The TCR beta chain under discussion was sequenced for a study of shared clonotypes between healthy human individuals. Germline assignment: CDR1 SNHLY and CDR2 FYNNEI. The J segment lost 6 bases and the V segment lost 1 base, leaving 6 bases of the junction unmatched. The CDR3 consists of 16 residues. Using immunoSEQ multiplex PCR, the repertoire was profiled, and TCRdb retains in-frame clones only, with some absent. The sample yields 2 million to 3 million clones, 85% to 95% seen once. This TCR was recovered from a man between 18 and 35 years old in good health. Sequences were obtained from naive CD4+ T cells sorted from blood. Subset specified: CD45RA+ positively selected. The chain is built from TRBV2 and TRBJ2-4, with 10 bases lining up with TRBD1. The CDR3 DNA is TGTGCCAGCAGTGAAGAGGGACAGGGGTGGGGAAACATTCAGTACTTC. This codes for CASSEEGQGWGNIQYF.